This TCR beta chain was recovered during a study of regulatory T cells in long-lasting Graves disease listed by TCRdb under 2021. For context, the study as a whole: Antithyroid drugs had been taken for less than 3 months by newly diagnosed Graves' disease patients. A total of 33 samples were covered by TCR sequencing, comprising around 13 persistent and around 20 newly diagnosed Graves' disease patients. Patients with persistent Graves' disease were compared with patients with newly diagnosed Graves' disease using TCR sequencing and RNA sequencing of peripheral blood. The study took place in China and was registered as a clinical trial. What the authors observed across the whole study: Persistent patients shared more public clonotypes among themselves (2,741) than newly diagnosed patients did (roughly 920). Compared with newly diagnosed patients, persistent Graves' disease patients had lower TCR Shannon entropy and fewer highly expanded clones, which suggests clonal expansion. Peripheral blood alone was examined, since thyroid tissue, which constituted the primary lesion, could not be accessed. As a limitation, the authors acknowledged that the small sample size may reduce accuracy. Persistent disease showed preferential use of TRBV28, TRBJ1-2 and TRBJ2-5, whereas newly diagnosed disease favored TRBV20-1 and TRBJ2-1. Only the TCR beta chain was sequenced and analyzed.

According to the study, the label for this sample's time point signals: newly diagnosed GD, antithyroid drugs for less than 3 months. For both TCR sequencing and RNA sequencing, RNA was extracted from PBMCs in TRIzol. Graves' disease was diagnosed according to American Thyroid Association guidelines. The patients came from an endocrinology department in Xi'an, China. Each patient gave approximately 10 milliliters of peripheral blood, collected in an EDTA anticoagulant tube. Ficoll Paque Plus density gradient separation was used to isolate PBMCs, and no further T cell sorting was done. An Agilent 2100 Bioanalyzer and agarose gel were used to check RNA quality, while a NanoDrop 2000 measured RNA concentration. This clonotype was counted many times. Its antigen remains undetermined. No base quality values were provided; no much bigger clone lies one nucleotide off. V is cut back by 4 bases and J by 1 base, with 15 bases in the junction unmatched. The germline V gene specifies SGHRS as CDR1 and YFSETQ as CDR2. Reading from cysteine to phenylalanine, the CDR3 counts 18 amino acids. The DNA shown is the 54-base CDR3, in frame from base 1.

Library preparation used multiplex PCR. This sample was sequenced with an Illumina HiSeq 4000. CDR3 regions were amplified by Arm-PCR with iRepertoire HTBI primers to construct TCR beta libraries. Before sequencing, the PCR products underwent gel purification. As for the original processing: Across samples, some 62 TRBV and roughly 15 TRBJ segments were identified and used for gene usage analysis of CDR3 amino acid clonotypes. COPE and FqMerger were used to merge the filtered high-quality paired reads into contigs. Contigs were aligned with BLAST to IMGT TRBV, TRBD and TRBJ reference genes, and CDR3 was defined per IMGT. Highly expanded clones were defined as clonotypes with a frequency above 0.1%. Shannon entropy was used to measure repertoire diversity, and the Gini coefficient was used to measure V-J evenness. A clonotype was considered public if more than one individual shared it. TCRdb trimmed the raw reads at Q25, called clones with MiXCR and kept productive beta chains. Identical CDR3 protein sequences are pooled into one entry, listed with their most common genes and DNA. The V and J calls were determined by TCRdb, not by the authors. Across this sample there are roughly 500,000 distinct CDR3 sequences, with about 13% seen only once. Of the sample, approximately 9.3% falls within the top ten clones.

The sample also formed part of further work on T cells in Graves' hyperthyroidism and ophthalmopathy. Reported in the second study: Graves' hyperthyroidism was defined as stable when no progression to ophthalmopathy occurred over 18 months of follow-up. Hyperthyroidism patients were newly diagnosed, with disease duration under 2 months, and aged 18 to 65 years. Patients with uncontrolled infections, other autoimmune diseases, pregnancy or lactation were excluded. Diagnoses were established on the basis of clinical symptoms, serum thyroxine and TRAb, thyroid ultrasound, and orbital computed tomography. The TCR CDR3 was subjected to a first round of RT-PCR using the HTBI primer set and the Qiagen OneStep RT-PCR kit. Most expanded thyroid clonotypes (frequency above 0.001) were also detected in blood, a finding suggesting that blood repertoires may reflect thyroid immune responses. A 13 V-J signature model separated ophthalmopathy from stable hyperthyroidism, with around 90% sensitivity and about 81% specificity in cross-validation and 80%/75% in testing. In validation, the model predicted progression to ophthalmopathy a median of about 6.5 months before onset, with roughly 68% sensitivity and about 75% specificity. TCR V-J signatures able to tell the groups apart were searched for in a discovery cohort of approximately 95 patients, of whom roughly 42 had Graves' ophthalmopathy and around 56 had stable Graves' hyperthyroidism. Prospective prediction of ophthalmopathy was tested in an independent validation cohort consisting of under 20 hyperthyroidism patients and around 16 patients who later progressed to ophthalmopathy. For training and testing, the 95 to 100 patients in the discovery cohort were randomly divided in a 7:3 ratio. In addition, the study compared T-cell repertoires in thyroid tissue and in blood from five to seven Graves' hyperthyroidism patients. After blood sampling, hyperthyroidism patients were treated with methimazole at a starting dose of 30 mg daily, and ophthalmopathy patients were treated with high-dose intravenous methylprednisolone. The libraries were constructed in a second round of multiplex PCR and then size-selected and purified. Paired-end sequencing of the libraries was performed with 100 bp reads on an Illumina HiSeq2000. Raw data were processed with SOAPnuke, discarding reads with adapters, uncalled bases, mean Phred below 15, or no exact constant-primer or identifier match. COPE v1.2.5 was used to merge the high-quality paired reads, and each unique nucleotide sequence was defined as a clonotype. MiTCR v1.1 was used to align clonotypes to the IMGT TRBV, TRBD and TRBJ reference segments. Analysis was restricted to V-J combinations with a frequency above 0.0001, which covered 99.2% of repertoires. A TCS score was defined as the ratio of F50 (clonal expansion) to E x V (chaos), with BLOSUM62-based TCRdist applied between CDR3 peptides within each V-J. Welch's t-statistics and random forest reduced just over 500 V-J features to 10 to 15, which were used in a naive Bayes classifier (R e1071). No statistical method was used to fix the sample size in advance, and group allocation was not hidden from the investigators. The paper reports TCR Vbeta CDR3 sequencing of approximately 140 peripheral blood samples: 40 to 45 ophthalmopathy, under 85 hyperthyroidism and around 17 progressor patients.

The rearrangement joined TRBV5-1 to TRBJ2-7; 9 middle bases align to TRBD2. This sequence was found in a man aged 30-40 years with Graves disease. Donor details come from another sample of the same person, matched by shared clones. Here the sequenced sample was peripheral blood mononuclear cells (PBMCs), taken at new diagnosis, from a patient treated with antithyroid drugs. The sequenced DNA is TGCGCCAGCAGCCCGCTCACTCTGACTAGCGGCCAATCCTACGAGCAGTACTTC. The encoded protein is CASSPLTLTSGQSYEQYF.